Following are 30 T cell receptor beta chains from one sample sequenced in a study of identical twins. MiXCR, run by TCRdb on the 5' RACE reads, gives a single entry per CDR3 protein. This table has 400,000 to 550,000 distinct CDR3 sequences, about 13% appearing once. These sequences were also reported in another study, on yellow fever vaccine responses in identical twins.

Sequenced material: CD4+ T cells sorted from blood. The receptors derive from a woman younger than 30 in good health.

V is TRBV11-2 and J is TRBJ2-5; 8 bases map to TRBD1. The V segment lost 5 bases and the J segment 2 bases; nucleotides outside the gene matches: 10. This CDR3 comprises 16 residues. Germline V gene sequence: CDR1 SGHAT, CDR2 FQNNGV. CDR3 sequence: CASSRLRGQRQETQYF. The CDR3 region has the DNA TGTGCCAGCAGCCGCCTCAGGGGGCAAAGGCAAGAGACCCAGTACTTC.

The chain recombines TRBV7-2 with TRBJ2-3; D possibly corresponds to TRBD1 (5 bases). V was pared by 5 bases and J by 9 bases, with 12 bases between. CDR1 and CDR2 from the germline V gene are SGHTA and FQGNSA. The CDR3 contains 12 residues. The CDR3 nucleotides are TGTGCCAGCAGCATACAGGATGGGACGCAGTATTTT. It encodes CASSIQDGTQYF.

This chain uses TRBV5-1 with TRBJ1-2, with TRBD1 identical over 7 bases. This CDR3 is 17 amino acids long. Germline V gene sequence: CDR1 SGHRS, CDR2 YFSETQ. Losses at the gene ends were 4 bases for V and 4 bases for J; bases not matched to a gene: 16. The DNA for the CDR3 is TGCGCCAGCAGCCTGGGCGCACAACAGGGGCGAGGCTATGGCTACACCTTC. Encoded protein: CASSLGAQQGRGYGYTF. Full variable domain (rest looked up from reference TRBV5-1 and TRBJ1-2): KAGVTQTPRYLIKTRGQQVTLSCSPISGHRSVSWYQQTPGQGLQFLFEYFSETQRNKGNFPGRFSGRQFSNSRSEMNVSTLELGDSALYLCASSLGAQQGRGYGYTFGSGTRLTVV.

The CDR3 nucleotides read TGTGCCAGCACACCGGGCCACCGGGGGAGCAATCAGCCCCAGCATTTT. Translated, it gives CASTPGHRGSNQPQHF. The chain has TRBV7-8 and TRBJ1-5, with a weak D call TRBD1 (5 bases). V was shortened by 7 bases and J by 1 base, with 17 bases between the two germline ends. Germline loops: CDR1 SGHVS, CDR2 FQNEAQ. The CDR3 totals 16 residues. Using reference TRBV7-8 and TRBJ1-5 for the parts outside the CDR3, the full variable domain is GAGVSQSPRYKVAKRGQDVALRCDPISGHVSLFWYQQALGQGPEFLTYFQNEAQLDKSGLPSDRFFAERPEGSVSTLKIQRTQQEDSAVYLCASTPGHRGSNQPQHFGDGTRLSIL.

This chain joins TRBV5-6 and TRBJ2-7; possibly TRBD2 for D (6 bases). The V end was cut by 3 bases, the J end by 4 bases, with 20 bases between. This CDR3 contains 16 residues. Germline-derived CDR1 and CDR2 are SGHDT and YYEEEE. The CDR3 bases are TGTGCCAGCAGCTCTGCGGGGTGGCAGGGAGAGTACGAGCAGTACTTC. It translates to CASSSAGWQGEYEQYF.

This clonotype was seen a handful of times. V and J are TRBV28 and TRBJ2-3; the match to TRBD2 covers 11 bases. CDR1 is MDHEN, CDR2 SYDVKM, per germline. The CDR3 runs 15 residues. The junction had 5 bases not matched to a gene; V was cut back by 5 bases and J by 4 bases. The CDR3 DNA is TGTGCCAGCAGTCCTAGCGGGAGGTCGGCAGATACGCAGTATTTT. Amino acid sequence: CASSPSGRSADTQYF.

The rearrangement joins TRBV20-1 to TRBJ2-7; tentative D call: TRBD2 (6 bases). This CDR3 is built from 16 residues. Germline CDR1 and CDR2: DFQATT and SNEGSKA (reference sequence). V lost 3 bases and J lost 3, with 21 bases in between. This chain's CDR3 is CSARGGLEGKIYEQYF. In DNA form, the CDR3 reads TGCAGTGCTAGGGGGGGTTTAGAAGGGAAAATCTACGAGCAGTACTTC.

This clonotype was observed a few times. The chain links TRBV30 to TRBJ2-1; D gene unclear. The CDR3 is made up of 12 amino acids. The germline gives CDR1 GTSNPN, CDR2 SVGIG (reference sequence). Trimming pared 2 bases from V and 5 bases from J, leaving 7 bases between. The CDR3 reads CAWSPGDNEQFF. The CDR3 DNA is TGTGCCTGGAGTCCGGGCGACAATGAGCAGTTCTTC.

This clonotype has only a few counts. This sequence joins TRBV5-1 and TRBJ1-6, with 9 nucleotides matching TRBD1. This CDR3 has 14 amino acids. The V and J ends lost 2 bases and 10 bases, in that order; junction bases with no gene match: 4. Per the germline V gene, CDR1 is SGHRS and CDR2 is YFSETQ. CDR3 DNA sequence: TGCGCCAGCAGCTTTGGGACAGGGAAATCACCCCTCCACTTT. Translation: CASSFGTGKSPLHF.

CDR3 nucleotide sequence: TGTGCCAGCAGCTTCAGACTAGCGGGTGCTAGCACAGATACGCAGTATTTT. Translation: CASSFRLAGASTDTQYF. The genes are TRBV11-2 and TRBJ2-3, with 10 bases identical to TRBD2. The germline CDR1 and CDR2 sequences are SGHAT and FQNNGV. This CDR3 is built from 17 residues. Trimming removed 3 bases from V and 0 bases from J; junction bases left unmatched: 6. Looking up the rest from reference TRBV11-2 and TRBJ2-3 gives the full variable domain: EAGVAQSPRYKIIEKRQSVAFWCNPISGHATLYWYQQILGQGPKLLIQFQNNGVVDDSQLPKDRFSAERLKGVDSTLKIQPAKLEDSAVYLCASSFRLAGASTDTQYFGPGTRLTVL.

In its sample, this clonotype was seen a few times. The chain employs TRBV3-1 and TRBJ2-5; perhaps TRBD2 as D (6 bases). The V gene's germline CDR1 is LGHDT and CDR2 YNNKEL (reference sequence). This CDR3 region has 13 residues. V was cut by 1 base and J by 4 bases, with 7 bases left in between. CDR3 in amino acids: CASSQGRAETQYF. CDR3 DNA: TGTGCCAGCAGCCAAGGGAGGGCAGAGACCCAGTACTTC.

Only a few counts were recorded for this clonotype. The chain couples TRBV5-1 to TRBJ1-1; unclear D gene. CDR3 length: 16 residues. CDR1 and CDR2 (germline): SGHRS, YFSETQ. V shed 4 bases and J shed 0 bases, with 16 bases lying between them. The CDR3 nucleotides are TGCGCCAGCAGCCTTGTTGAGCAGATCATGAACACTGAAGCTTTCTTT. Its translation is CASSLVEQIMNTEAFF.

CDR3: CATIGDLSSYNEQFF. The CDR3 bases are TGTGCCACCATCGGGGACTTGAGCTCCTACAATGAGCAGTTCTTC. This sequence joins TRBV25-1 and TRBJ2-1; D perhaps matches TRBD2 (6 bases). CDR1 MGHDK and CDR2 SYGVNS come from the germline V gene. This CDR3 has 15 residues. V lost 10 bases and J lost 0, with 16 bases in between.

This clonotype was counted ten times or more. The V and J genes are TRBV6-2 or TRBV6-3 and TRBJ2-2; D is unresolved. Trimming took 7 bases from V and 7 from J, leaving 10 bases between them. Germline assignment: CDR1 MNHEY and CDR2 SVGEGT. The CDR3 runs 12 residues. The CDR3 reads CASIDPGGELFF. As DNA, the CDR3 is TGTGCCAGCATTGACCCGGGCGGGGAGCTGTTTTTT.

This clonotype was counted many times. This chain joins TRBV3-1 and TRBJ2-1; TRBD1 or TRBD2 may be the D gene (6 bases each). CDR3 length equals 14 residues. CDR1 and CDR2 from the germline V gene are LGHDT and YNNKEL (reference sequence). The V gene lost 1 base and the J gene lost 5 bases, with 9 bases spanning the gap. In DNA, the CDR3 is TGTGCCAGCAGCCAAGCAGGGGAGGACAATGAGCAGTTCTTC. Residues: CASSQAGEDNEQFF.

V and J are TRBV20-1 and TRBJ2-3; D is ambiguous. V was shortened by 6 bases and J by 2 bases, with 12 bases between the two germline ends. The CDR3 runs 13 residues. Germline V gives CDR1 DFQATT, CDR2 SNEGSKA (reference sequence). CDR3 amino acids: CSAPGHYTDTQYF. The CDR3 coding sequence is TGCAGTGCCCCGGGCCATTACACAGATACGCAGTATTTT.

With regard to this clonotype: The germline gene is not matched at one end of the junction; a read error may be the cause. The CDR3: CASSTGQAALNTEAFF. The CDR3 DNA reads as TGTGCCAGCAGCACCGGGCAGGCTGCGCTGAATACTGAAGCTTTCTTT. The chain has TRBV6-2 or TRBV6-3 and TRBJ1-1, with D hard to call. There are 16 residues in the CDR3. Germline loops: CDR1 MNHEY, CDR2 SVGEGT.

Ten or more counts support this clonotype. V gene TRBV4-2 combines with J gene TRBJ1-5; the D gene is possibly TRBD1 (5 bases). Germline CDR1 LGHNA, CDR2 YNFKEQ. Trimming cost V 0 bases and J 6 bases, with 12 bases left between them. This CDR3 region has 15 residues. In DNA, the CDR3 is TGTGCCAGCAGCCAAGATGAGGGGAATAGTCAGCCCCAGCATTTT. Protein: CASSQDEGNSQPQHF.

The chain combines TRBV29-1 with TRBJ2-1; TRBD1 might be the D (6 bases). With 3 bases removed from V and 5 bases from J, the gap between germline ends came to 14 bases. The CDR3 sequence is 14 residues long. Germline V lookup: CDR1 SQVTM, CDR2 ANQGSEA. CDR3 DNA sequence: TGCAGCGTTGAGAGAGGGGGTGGGCACAATGAGCAGTTCTTC. Translation: CSVERGGGHNEQFF.

This clonotype came up a few times. The chain combines TRBV20-1 with TRBJ2-7, with TRBD1 identical over 9 bases. Germline V gene data show CDR1 as DFQATT and CDR2 as SNEGSKA (reference sequence). The CDR3 contains 13 residues. The CDR3 coding sequence is TGCAGCCTCCGGGACAGGGTTGTGTACGAGCAGTACTTC. The encoded protein is CSLRDRVVYEQYF.

This sequence joins TRBV27 and TRBJ1-5, with 8 bases identical to TRBD1. V trimming: 6 bases; J trimming: 2 bases; junction bases outside the gene matches: 9. CDR3 length: 16 amino acids. Germline CDR1 MNHEY, CDR2 SMNVEV (reference sequence). The CDR3 here is CASSPNQGQGNQPQHF. The CDR3 DNA is TGTGCCAGCAGCCCCAACCAGGGACAGGGCAATCAGCCCCAGCATTTT.

The CDR3 DNA reads TGTGCCAGCAGACGCGGGCGGGACTGGACCTACAATGAGCAGTTCTTC. Its protein is CASRRGRDWTYNEQFF. The chain is built from TRBV6-1 and TRBJ2-1; a weak D match, TRBD2 (6 bases). Looked up from germline, CDR1 is MNHNS and CDR2 is SASEGT. With 6 bases removed from V and 2 bases from J, the gap between germline ends came to 17 bases. CDR3 length equals 16 residues.

The CDR3 DNA follows: TGTGCCAGCAGAACACGGGGGGGGGCAGATACGCAGTATTTT. Amino acids: CASRTRGGADTQYF. V is TRBV6-1 and J is TRBJ2-3; the match to TRBD2 covers 8 bases. V trimming: 6 bases; J trimming: 4 bases; junction bases outside the gene matches: 6. Per the germline V gene, CDR1 is MNHNS and CDR2 is SASEGT. This CDR3 comprises 14 residues.

This clonotype has a count of ten or more. V is TRBV10-3 and J is TRBJ2-7, with 8 bases lining up with TRBD1. V lost 2 bases, J lost 12 bases, and 9 bases stayed unmatched. CDR1 and CDR2 from the germline V gene are ENHRY and SYGVKD. This CDR3 is built from 13 residues. The CDR3 nucleotides read TGTGCCATCAGTGAGACCGATCGGACAGGGTTGTACTTC. Translating it yields CAISETDRTGLYF.

J is TRBJ1-1 and V is TRBV28; tentative D call: TRBD1 (5 bases). The V and J ends lost 5 bases and 1 base respectively, with 14 bases between them. This CDR3 region has 15 residues. Germline lookup yields CDR1 MDHEN and CDR2 SYDVKM. CDR3 in DNA: TGTGCCAGCAGTAACCCCGGGACGGGGAACACTGAAGCTTTCTTT. Protein sequence: CASSNPGTGNTEAFF.

V gene TRBV19 combines with J gene TRBJ2-1; the match to TRBD1 covers 8 bases. V was clipped by 3 bases and J by 1 base; unmatched bases: 2. Germline loops: CDR1 LNHDA, CDR2 SQIVND (reference sequence). The CDR3 totals 15 residues. Here the CDR3 reads CASSIQGASYNEQFF. The CDR3 DNA reads as TGTGCCAGTAGTATTCAGGGGGCATCCTACAATGAGCAGTTCTTC.

This clonotype was found a few times. The genes are TRBV20-1 and TRBJ2-1, with 10 bases identical to TRBD2. The CDR3 sequence is 17 residues long. V shed 2 bases, J shed 1 base, and the junction held 8 bases outside the gene matches. CDR1 and CDR2 (germline): DFQATT, SNEGSKA (reference sequence). CDR3 sequence reads: CSARPKSGGASYNEQFF. CDR3 in DNA: TGCAGTGCTAGACCCAAGAGCGGGGGGGCATCCTACAATGAGCAGTTCTTC.

This clonotype came up a few times. This chain uses TRBV20-1 with TRBJ1-5; 8 nucleotides agree with TRBD1. Trimming cost V 1 base and J 2 bases; bases outside gene matches: 4. This CDR3 comprises 15 residues. Germline CDR1 reads DFQATT; CDR2 reads SNEGSKA (reference sequence). In DNA, the CDR3 is TGCAGTGCTAGAGTAACAGGGGGACGCAATCAGCCCCAGCATTTT. This gives the protein CSARVTGGRNQPQHF.

The genes are TRBV7-2 and TRBJ2-5; 7 bases align to TRBD2. The junction had 6 bases not matched to a gene; V was cut back by 4 bases and J by 7 bases. This CDR3 has 13 amino acids. In germline, CDR1 is SGHTA, CDR2 FQGNSA. Here the CDR3 reads CASSSLPGGTQYF. In nucleotides, the CDR3 is TGTGCCAGCAGCTCCCTTCCGGGAGGGACCCAGTACTTC. The full variable domain, completed using reference TRBV7-2 and TRBJ2-5, is GAGVSQSPSNKVTEKGKDVELRCDPISGHTALYWYRQSLGQGLEFLIYFQGNSAPDKSGLPSDRFSAERTGGSVSTLTIQRTQQEDSAVYLCASSSLPGGTQYFGPGTRLLVL.

The sample holds a few counts of this clonotype. The chain combines TRBV28 with TRBJ2-3; D possibly corresponds to TRBD1 (6 bases). Trimming removed 3 bases at V and 3 bases at J, with 13 bases between. The CDR3 has 15 residues. The germline CDR1 and CDR2 sequences are MDHEN and SYDVKM. The CDR3 DNA reads TGTGCCAGCAGTTTTAACCAGGGGCAAACAGATACGCAGTATTTT. Encoded protein: CASSFNQGQTDTQYF.